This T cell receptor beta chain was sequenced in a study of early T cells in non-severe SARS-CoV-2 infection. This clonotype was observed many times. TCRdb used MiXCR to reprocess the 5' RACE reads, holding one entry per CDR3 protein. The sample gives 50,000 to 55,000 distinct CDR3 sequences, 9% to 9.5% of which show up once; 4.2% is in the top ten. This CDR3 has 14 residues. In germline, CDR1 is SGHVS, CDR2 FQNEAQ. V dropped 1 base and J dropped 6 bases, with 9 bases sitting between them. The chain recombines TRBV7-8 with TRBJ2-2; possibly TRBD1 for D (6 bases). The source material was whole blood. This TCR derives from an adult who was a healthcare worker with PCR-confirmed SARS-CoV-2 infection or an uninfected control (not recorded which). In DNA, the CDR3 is TGTGCCAGCAGCTTAGTACAGGGTCCCGGGGAGCTGTTTTTT. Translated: CASSLVQGPGELFF.